The subject of this entry is one TCR beta chain. The data originate from a study of blood T cell repertoires in COVID-19. The wider study: Samples came from the United States, Italy and Spain, spanning acute and convalescent COVID-19. The analysed material was cDNA or gDNA that came from T cells, B-cell-depleted T cells, or PBMCs.

There are 16 residues in the CDR3. Germline CDR1 and CDR2: MNHEY and SMNVEV (reference sequence). Trimming shortened V by 7 bases and J by 4 bases, and 22 bases separated the two germline ends. The authors' processing: By means of reference gene primer amplification, nucleated cell counts were estimated. Method: immunoSEQ multiplex PCR; TCRdb's copy keeps in-frame clones and lacks some. Clonal size and the V and J genes are those of that table, whereas D and trimming came from the DNA. The repertoire holds just over 90,000 clones, with around four fifths as singletons. This sequence joins TRBV27 and TRBJ1-2; D is unclear. Sequencing used peripheral blood. The origin of this receptor is a human donor in a cohort sampled during active COVID-19. The DNA for the CDR3 is TGTGCCAGCACCCTACGGGCGGATCTACTAGGCTATGGCTACACCTTC. This sequence encodes CASTLRADLLGYGYTF.